Sequencing of this T cell receptor beta chain was carried out in a study of cytomegalovirus exposure and HLA in healthy donors. This CDR3 spans 14 amino acids. Germline loops: CDR1 LNHNV, CDR2 YYDKDF (reference sequence). Trimming cost V 1 base and J 4 bases, with 7 bases left between them. Data came from immunoSEQ multiplex PCR; TCRdb stores just in-frame clones and leaves some out. The table has 200,000 or so clones, roughly 82% seen once. This TCR was sampled from a woman younger than 45 in good health and CMV-seropositive. The sequenced sample consisted of PBMCs. This chain joins TRBV15 and TRBJ1-4, with D unclear. The CDR3 is CATSRGDYNEKLFF. DNA for the CDR3: TGTGCCACCAGCAGAGGAGACTATAATGAAAAACTGTTTTTT.